This T cell receptor (beta chain) was sequenced for a study of shared clonotypes between healthy human individuals. Broader study findings: Despite large depth, rarefaction showed incomplete sorted-subset sequencing.

Regarding this clone: No antigen is known for it.

The CDR3 contains 15 residues. The V end lost 5 bases, the J end lost 8 bases, and 18 bases lay between the germline ends. Germline lookup yields CDR1 LNHDA and CDR2 SQIVND (reference sequence). Researchers divided each subset's genomic DNA evenly across several immunoSEQ plates. Authors' methods: ImmunoSEQ junction-only sequences lacked quality scores, so their filtering differed. The data were produced by immunoSEQ multiplex PCR, yet TCRdb's version contains in-frame clones alone and is incomplete. Clone size and the V and J calls come from that table; the DNA yielded D and trimming. The table includes around 980,000 clones, 75% to 80% detected once. CD45RA-negative memory and CD45RA+ naive subsets were split from the CD4+ cells.

J is TRBJ1-4 and V is TRBV19, with D hard to call. The sequence came from a man aged 18 to 30 in good health. Some clones in this sample may be carry-over from other donors' samples. Sequences were obtained from memory CD4+ T cells from PBMCs. As for subset: CD45RA-negative fraction. In DNA, the CDR3 is TGTGCCAGTAGTCTATACATGCGTCAGGACGAAAAACTGTTTTTT. Amino acid sequence: CASSLYMRQDEKLFF.